This record looks at one TCR beta chain sequence and its context. Its specificity is not known. TCRs were amplified from 600 to 700 ng gDNA of bulk tumor per sample. In surgery, several biopsies were collected from each primary tumor at widely spaced sites. Patients underwent curative surgery for non-small cell lung cancer (untreated and newly diagnosed). Patients newly diagnosed with non-small cell lung cancer and having curative-intent surgery served as donors. Amplification of the TCR beta CDR3 was achieved through multiplex PCR with 32 V and 13 J primers. TCRdb re-called the multiplex PCR reads with MiXCR, one entry per CDR3 protein. The table has roughly 10,000 distinct CDR3 sequences, around 27% seen once. The data stem from a study of immune heterogeneity within non-small cell lung tumors. Overall study context: There were 4 squamous cell carcinomas, 10 non-squamous carcinomas and 1 tumor not otherwise specified. Study observations and caveats: In tumor regions, T-cell clonality showed a moderate but significant correlation with local tumor mutational burden (R around 0.35). Identical dominant CDR3 beta clonotypes were found recurring across a patient's tumor sites, along with site-unique high-frequency clones.

Losses at the gene ends were 4 bases for V and 3 bases for J; bases not matched to a gene: 5. From germline, CDR1 is SGHTS and CDR2 YDEGEE. The CDR3 is made up of 14 amino acids. The clonotype comes from a woman in her forties or fifties with non-small cell lung cancer. V is TRBV5-8 and J is TRBJ1-1; 8 bases map to TRBD1. Sequenced: lung tumor tissue. The CDR3 region has the DNA TGTGCCAGCAGCCCGGACAGGGAGGACACTGAAGCTTTCTTT. Protein product: CASSPDREDTEAFF.